This T cell receptor beta chain stems from a study of T cell changes during pregnancy in multiple sclerosis. Looked up from germline, CDR1 is ENHRY and CDR2 is SYGVKD. Trimming took 10 bases from V and 0 from J; bases not matched to a gene: 15. There are 19 residues in the CDR3. Assay: immunoSEQ multiplex PCR; the TCRdb copy retains only in-frame clones and omits some. The table includes 50,000 to 75,000 clones, 91% detected once. The origin of this receptor is a female donor in good health, enrolled as a control in a pregnancy study. The rearrangement uses TRBV10-3 and TRBJ2-6, with TRBD1 matching 10 bases. Material: peripheral blood, obtained in the third trimester of pregnancy. DNA of the CDR3: TGTGCCACCGTCCCGGGACAGGGGCTAGGGAACTCTGGGGCCAACGTCCTGACTTTC. Its protein is CATVPGQGLGNSGANVLTF.